The clone carrying this TCR beta chain was seen a handful of times. Its cognate antigen is unknown. TCRdb processed the 5' RACE reads anew with MiXCR; each CDR3 protein has one entry. The sample has more than 100,000 distinct CDR3 sequences, about 6% seen once. V was cut by 0 bases and J by 1 base, with 9 bases left in between. The CDR3 runs 15 residues. Germline CDR1 and CDR2: SGHRS and YFSETQ. The data originate from a study of T-cell memory formation after mild COVID-19. On the study more broadly: Clustering of TCRs was largely donor specific. Findings of the study overall: Among contracting clones, CD4+ were mainly CM/EM and CD8+ enriched in EMRA.

The V call is TRBV5-1, the J call TRBJ2-3; perhaps D is TRBD1 or TRBD2 (5 bases each). Sequenced: PBMCs or a T cell subset sorted from them (not recorded which). The clonotype was recovered from an adult woman who had mild COVID-19 (a few samples of this study predate the infection). Cell type and time point are not known. The CDR3 nucleotides are TGCGCCAGCAGCTTGGACGGGGCCCGCACAGATACGCAGTATTTT. Its translation: CASSLDGARTDTQYF. The variable domain in full, with the rest retrieved from reference TRBV5-1 and TRBJ2-3, is KAGVTQTPRYLIKTRGQQVTLSCSPISGHRSVSWYQQTPGQGLQFLFEYFSETQRNKGNFPGRFSGRQFSNSRSEMNVSTLELGDSALYLCASSLDGARTDTQYFGPGTRLTVL.